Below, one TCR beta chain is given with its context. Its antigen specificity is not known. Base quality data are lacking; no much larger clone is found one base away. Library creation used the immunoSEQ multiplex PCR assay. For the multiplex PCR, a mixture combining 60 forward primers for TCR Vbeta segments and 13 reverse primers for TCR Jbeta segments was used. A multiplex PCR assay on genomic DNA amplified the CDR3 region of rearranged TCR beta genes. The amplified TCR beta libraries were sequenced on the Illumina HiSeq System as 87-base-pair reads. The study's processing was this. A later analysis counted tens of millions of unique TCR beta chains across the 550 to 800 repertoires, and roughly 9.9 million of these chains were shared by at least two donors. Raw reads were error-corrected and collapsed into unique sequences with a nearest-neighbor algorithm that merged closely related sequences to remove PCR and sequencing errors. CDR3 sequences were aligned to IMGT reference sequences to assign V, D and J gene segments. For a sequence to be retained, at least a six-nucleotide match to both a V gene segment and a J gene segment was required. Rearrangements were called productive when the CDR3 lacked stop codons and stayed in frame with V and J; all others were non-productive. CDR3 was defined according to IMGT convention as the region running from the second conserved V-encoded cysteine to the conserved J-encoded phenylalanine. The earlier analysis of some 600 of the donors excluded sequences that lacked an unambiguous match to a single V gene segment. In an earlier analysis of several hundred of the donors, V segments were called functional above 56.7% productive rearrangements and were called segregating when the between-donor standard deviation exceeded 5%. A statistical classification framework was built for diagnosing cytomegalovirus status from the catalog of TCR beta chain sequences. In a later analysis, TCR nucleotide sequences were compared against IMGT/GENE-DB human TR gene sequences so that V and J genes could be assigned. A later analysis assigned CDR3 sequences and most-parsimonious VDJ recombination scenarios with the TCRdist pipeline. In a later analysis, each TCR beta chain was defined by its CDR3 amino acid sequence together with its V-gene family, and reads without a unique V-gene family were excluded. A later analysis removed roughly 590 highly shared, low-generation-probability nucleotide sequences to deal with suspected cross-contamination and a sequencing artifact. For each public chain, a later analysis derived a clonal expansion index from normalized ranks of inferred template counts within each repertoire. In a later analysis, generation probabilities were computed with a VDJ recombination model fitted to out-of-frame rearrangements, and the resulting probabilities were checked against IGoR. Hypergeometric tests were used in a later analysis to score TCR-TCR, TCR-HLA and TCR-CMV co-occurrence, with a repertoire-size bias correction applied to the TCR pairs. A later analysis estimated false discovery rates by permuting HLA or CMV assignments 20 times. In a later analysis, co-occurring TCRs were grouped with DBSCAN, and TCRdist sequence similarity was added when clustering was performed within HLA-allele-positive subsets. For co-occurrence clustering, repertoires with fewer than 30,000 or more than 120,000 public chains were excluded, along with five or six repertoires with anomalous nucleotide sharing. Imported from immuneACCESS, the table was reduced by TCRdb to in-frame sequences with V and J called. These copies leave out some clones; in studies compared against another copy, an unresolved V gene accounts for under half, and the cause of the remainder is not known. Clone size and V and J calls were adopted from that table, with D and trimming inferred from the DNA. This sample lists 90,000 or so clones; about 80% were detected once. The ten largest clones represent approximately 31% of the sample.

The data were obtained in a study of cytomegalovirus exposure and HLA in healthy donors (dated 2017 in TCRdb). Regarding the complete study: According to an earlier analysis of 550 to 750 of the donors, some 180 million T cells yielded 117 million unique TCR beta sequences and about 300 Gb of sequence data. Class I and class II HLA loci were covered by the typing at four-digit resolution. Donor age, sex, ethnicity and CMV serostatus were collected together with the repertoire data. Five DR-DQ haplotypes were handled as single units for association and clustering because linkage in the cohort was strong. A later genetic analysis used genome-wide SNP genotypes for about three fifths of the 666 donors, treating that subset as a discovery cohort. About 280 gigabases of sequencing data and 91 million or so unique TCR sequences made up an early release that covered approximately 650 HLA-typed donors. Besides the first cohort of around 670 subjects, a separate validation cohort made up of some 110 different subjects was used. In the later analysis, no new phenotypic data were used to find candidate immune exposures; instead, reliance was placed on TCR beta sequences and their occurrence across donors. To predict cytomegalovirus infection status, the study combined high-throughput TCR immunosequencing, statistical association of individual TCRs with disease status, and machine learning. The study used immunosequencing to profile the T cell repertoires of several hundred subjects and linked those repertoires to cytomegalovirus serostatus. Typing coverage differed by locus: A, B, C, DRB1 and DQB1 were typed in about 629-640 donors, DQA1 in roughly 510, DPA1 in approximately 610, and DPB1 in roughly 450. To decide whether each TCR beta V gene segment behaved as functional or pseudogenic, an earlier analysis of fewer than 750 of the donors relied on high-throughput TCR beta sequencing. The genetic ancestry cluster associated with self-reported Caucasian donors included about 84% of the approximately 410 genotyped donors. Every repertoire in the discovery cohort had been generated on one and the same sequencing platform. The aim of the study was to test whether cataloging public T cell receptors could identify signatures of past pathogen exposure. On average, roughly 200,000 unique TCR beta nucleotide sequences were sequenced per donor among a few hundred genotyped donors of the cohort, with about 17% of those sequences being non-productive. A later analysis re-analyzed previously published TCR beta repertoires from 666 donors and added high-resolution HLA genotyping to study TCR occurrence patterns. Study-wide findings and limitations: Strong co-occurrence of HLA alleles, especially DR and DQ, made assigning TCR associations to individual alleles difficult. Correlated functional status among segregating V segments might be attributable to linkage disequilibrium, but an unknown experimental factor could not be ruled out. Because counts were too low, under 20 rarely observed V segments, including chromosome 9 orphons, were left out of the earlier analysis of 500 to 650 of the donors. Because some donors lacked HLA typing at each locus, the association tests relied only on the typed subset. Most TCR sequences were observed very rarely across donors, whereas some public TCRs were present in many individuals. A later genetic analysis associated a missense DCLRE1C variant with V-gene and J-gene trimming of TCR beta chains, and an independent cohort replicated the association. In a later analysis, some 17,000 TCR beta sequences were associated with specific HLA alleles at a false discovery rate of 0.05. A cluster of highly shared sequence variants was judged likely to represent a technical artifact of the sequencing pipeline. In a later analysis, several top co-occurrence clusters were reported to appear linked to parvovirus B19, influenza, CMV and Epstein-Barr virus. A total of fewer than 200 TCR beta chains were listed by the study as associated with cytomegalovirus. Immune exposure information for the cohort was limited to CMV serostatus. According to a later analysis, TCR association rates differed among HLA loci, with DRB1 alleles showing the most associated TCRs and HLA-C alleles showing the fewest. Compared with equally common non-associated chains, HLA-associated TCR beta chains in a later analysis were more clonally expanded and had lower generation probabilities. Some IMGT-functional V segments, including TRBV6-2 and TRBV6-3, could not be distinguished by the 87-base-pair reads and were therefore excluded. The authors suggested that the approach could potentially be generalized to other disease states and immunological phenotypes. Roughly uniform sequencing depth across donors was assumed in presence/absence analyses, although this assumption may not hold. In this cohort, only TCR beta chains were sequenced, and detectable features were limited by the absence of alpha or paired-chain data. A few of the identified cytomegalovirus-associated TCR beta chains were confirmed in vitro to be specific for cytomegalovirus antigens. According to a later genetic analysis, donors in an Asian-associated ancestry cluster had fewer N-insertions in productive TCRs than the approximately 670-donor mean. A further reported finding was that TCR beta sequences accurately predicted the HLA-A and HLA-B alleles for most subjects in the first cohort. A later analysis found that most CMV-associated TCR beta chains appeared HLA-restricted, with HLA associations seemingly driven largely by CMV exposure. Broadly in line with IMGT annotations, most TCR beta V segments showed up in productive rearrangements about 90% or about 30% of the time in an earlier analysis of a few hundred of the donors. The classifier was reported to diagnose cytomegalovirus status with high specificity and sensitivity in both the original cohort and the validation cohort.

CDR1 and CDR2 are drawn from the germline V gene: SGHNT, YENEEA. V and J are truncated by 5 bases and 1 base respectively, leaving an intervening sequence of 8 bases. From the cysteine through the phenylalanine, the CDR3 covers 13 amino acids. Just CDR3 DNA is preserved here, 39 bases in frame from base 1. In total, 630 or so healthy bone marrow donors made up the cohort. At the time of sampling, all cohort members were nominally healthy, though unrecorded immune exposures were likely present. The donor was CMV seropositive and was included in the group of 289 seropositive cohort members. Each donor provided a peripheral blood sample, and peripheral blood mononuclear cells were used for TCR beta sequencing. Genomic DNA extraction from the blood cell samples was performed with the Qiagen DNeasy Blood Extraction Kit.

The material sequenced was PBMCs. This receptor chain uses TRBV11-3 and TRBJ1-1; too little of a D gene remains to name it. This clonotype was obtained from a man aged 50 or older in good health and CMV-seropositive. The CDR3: CASSGGRNTEAFF. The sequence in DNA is TGTGCCAGCAGCGGTGGTAGGAACACTGAAGCTTTCTTT. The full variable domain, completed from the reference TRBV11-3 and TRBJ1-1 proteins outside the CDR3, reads EAGVVQSPRYKIIEKKQPVAFWCNPISGHNTLYWYLQNLGQGPELLIRYENEEAVDDSQLPKDRFSAERLKGVDSTLKIQPAELGDSAVYLCASSGGRNTEAFFGQGTRLTVV.